The entry below describes one T cell receptor (beta chain). Its specificity is unknown. The V end lost 5 bases, the J end lost 0 bases, and 17 bases lay between the germline ends. There are 16 residues in the CDR3. Germline-derived CDR1 and CDR2 are MNHNY and SVGAGI (reference sequence). The data derive from a study of siplizumab effects on memory and regulatory T cells. Points from the study as a whole: Alloreactive sequences tracing back to unstimulated CD4+ memory cells were significantly reduced by siplizumab. Naive T cells, seemingly more diverse than memory cells, seemed major alloresponse contributors.

The data were produced by immunoSEQ multiplex PCR, yet TCRdb's version contains in-frame clones alone and is incomplete. The top ten clones hold 0.32% of a sample with 100,000 to 120,000 clones, 85% to 95% of them seen once. This chain joins TRBV6-6 and TRBJ2-7, with D perhaps matching TRBD2 (6 bases). This sequence was found in a human donor in good health. Sequenced input: CD4+ T cells sorted from blood. The CDR3 region has the DNA TGTGCCAGCAGTGGGCGCAGGGAGGCGTTCTCCTACGAGCAGTACTTC. This codes for CASSGRREAFSYEQYF.